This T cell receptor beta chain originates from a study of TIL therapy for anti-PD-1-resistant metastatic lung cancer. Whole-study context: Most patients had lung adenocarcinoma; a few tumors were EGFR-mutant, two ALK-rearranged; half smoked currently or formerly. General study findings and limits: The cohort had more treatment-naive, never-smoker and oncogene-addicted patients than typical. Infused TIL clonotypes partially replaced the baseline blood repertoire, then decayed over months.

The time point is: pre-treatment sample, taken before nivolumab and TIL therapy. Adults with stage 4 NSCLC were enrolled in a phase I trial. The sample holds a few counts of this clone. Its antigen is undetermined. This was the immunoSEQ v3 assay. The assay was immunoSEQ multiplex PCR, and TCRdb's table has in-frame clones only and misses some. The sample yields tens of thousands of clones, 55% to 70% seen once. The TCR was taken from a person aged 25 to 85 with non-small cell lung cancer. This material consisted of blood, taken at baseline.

CDR3 region: CASSYHETGEGYTF. The CDR3, as DNA: TGTGCCAGCAGTTACCACGAGACGGGGGAGGGCTACACCTTC. This chain links TRBV6-5 with TRBJ1-2; perhaps TRBD1 as D (5 bases). The CDR3 length is 14 residues. V lost 2 bases and J lost 8, with 15 bases in between. CDR1 and CDR2 from the germline V gene are MNHEY and SVGAGI.